Described below is a single TCR beta chain sequence and its context. Its antigen is still unknown. This sample was taken from a study of cytomegalovirus exposure and HLA in healthy donors. Background on the study: An earlier analysis found 110 million or so unique TCR beta sequences from around 180 million T cells. Whole-study findings and limits: A later analysis found TCR association rates differed by HLA locus, highest for DRB1 and lowest for HLA-C. Earlier analysis yielded a pattern in which most TCR beta V segments were productive about 87% or about 30% of the time. Rare sequences made up most TCRs, while some public TCRs were found in many donors.

This CDR3 has 14 residues. The germline gives CDR1 MGHRA, CDR2 YSYEKL. V was cut by 1 base and J by 3 bases, with 8 bases left in between. PCR involved 60 Vbeta and 13 Jbeta primers. Using immunoSEQ multiplex PCR, the repertoire was profiled, and TCRdb retains in-frame clones only, with some absent. The sample holds 150,000 to 200,000 clones, roughly 84% seen once. Sequenced input: PBMCs. This rearrangement joins TRBV4-1 to TRBJ2-3; no definite D call. The receptor comes from a girl aged 2-10 years in good health and CMV-seropositive. CDR3 sequence (DNA): TGCGCCAGCAGCCAAGTGACCGGGACAGATACGCAGTATTTT. This codes for CASSQVTGTDTQYF.